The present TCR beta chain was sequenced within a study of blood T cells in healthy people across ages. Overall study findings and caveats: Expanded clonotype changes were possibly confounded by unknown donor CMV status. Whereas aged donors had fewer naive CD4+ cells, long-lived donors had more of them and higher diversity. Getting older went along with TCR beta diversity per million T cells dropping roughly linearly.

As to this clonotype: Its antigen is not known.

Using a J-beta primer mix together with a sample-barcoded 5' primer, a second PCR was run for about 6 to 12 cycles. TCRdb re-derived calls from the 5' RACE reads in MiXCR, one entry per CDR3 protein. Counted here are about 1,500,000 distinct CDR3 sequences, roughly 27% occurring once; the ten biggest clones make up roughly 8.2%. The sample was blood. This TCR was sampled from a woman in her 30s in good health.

In DNA, the CDR3 is TGTGCCAGCAGGGACGGGGGGGAGTACAATGAGCAGTTCTTC. Translation: CASRDGGEYNEQFF. This sequence joins TRBV6-4 and TRBJ2-1; 8 nucleotides agree with TRBD2. Germline V gene lookup returns CDR1 MRHNA and CDR2 SNTAGT. V was clipped by 6 bases and J by 4 bases; unmatched bases: 5. The CDR3 is 14 amino acids.